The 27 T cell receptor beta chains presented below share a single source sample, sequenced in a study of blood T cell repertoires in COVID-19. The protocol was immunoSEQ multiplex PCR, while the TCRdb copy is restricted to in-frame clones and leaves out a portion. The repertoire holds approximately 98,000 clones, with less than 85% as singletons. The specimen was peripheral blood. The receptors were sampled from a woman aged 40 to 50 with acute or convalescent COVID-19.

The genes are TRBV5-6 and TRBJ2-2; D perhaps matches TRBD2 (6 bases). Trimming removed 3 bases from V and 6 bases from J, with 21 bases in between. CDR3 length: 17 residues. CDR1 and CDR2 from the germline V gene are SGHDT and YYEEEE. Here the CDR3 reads CASSSFREGGEAGELFF. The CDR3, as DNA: TGTGCCAGCAGCTCTTTCCGAGAGGGTGGGGAGGCCGGGGAGCTGTTTTTT. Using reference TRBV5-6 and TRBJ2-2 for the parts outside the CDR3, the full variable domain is DAGVTQSPTHLIKTRGQQVTLRCSPKSGHDTVSWYQQALGQGPQFIFQYYEEEERQRGNFPDRFSGHQFPNYSSELNVNALLLGDSALYLCASSSFREGGEAGELFFGEGSRLTVL.

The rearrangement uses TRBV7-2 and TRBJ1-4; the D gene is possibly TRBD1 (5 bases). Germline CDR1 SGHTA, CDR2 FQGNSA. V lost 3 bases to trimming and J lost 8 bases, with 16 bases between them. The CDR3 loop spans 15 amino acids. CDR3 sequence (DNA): TGTGCCAGCAGCTTGCACAGGCTCAGAGGCGAAAAACTGTTTTTT. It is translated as CASSLHRLRGEKLFF.

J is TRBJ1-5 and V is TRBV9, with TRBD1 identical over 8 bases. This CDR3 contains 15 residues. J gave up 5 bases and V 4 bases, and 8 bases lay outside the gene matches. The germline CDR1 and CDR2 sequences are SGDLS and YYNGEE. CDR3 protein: CASSPRQGSDQPQHF. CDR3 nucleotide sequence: TGTGCCAGCAGCCCCCGACAGGGGAGCGATCAGCCCCAGCATTTT. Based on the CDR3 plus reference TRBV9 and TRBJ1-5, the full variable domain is DSGVTQTPKHLITATGQRVTLRCSPRSGDLSVYWYQQSLDQGLQFLIQYYNGEERAKGNILERFSAQQFPDLHSELNLSSLELGDSALYFCASSPRQGSDQPQHFGDGTRLSIL.

The CDR3 is CASSSSGFSYNEQFF. Written as DNA, the CDR3 is TGTGCCAGCAGCTCCTCAGGGTTCTCCTACAATGAGCAGTTCTTC. The chain recombines TRBV7-6 with TRBJ2-1, with a tentative D call TRBD1 (5 bases). The CDR3 contains 15 residues. Germline lookup yields CDR1 SGHVS and CDR2 FNYEAQ. V was trimmed by 4 bases and J by 0 bases, leaving 10 bases between them.

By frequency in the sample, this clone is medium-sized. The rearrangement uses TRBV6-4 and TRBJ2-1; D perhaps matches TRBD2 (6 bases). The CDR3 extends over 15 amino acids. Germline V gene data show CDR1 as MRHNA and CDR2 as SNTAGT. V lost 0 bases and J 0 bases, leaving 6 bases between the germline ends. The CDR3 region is CASSDSAGSYNEQFF. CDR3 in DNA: TGTGCCAGCAGTGACTCAGCGGGCTCCTACAATGAGCAGTTCTTC.

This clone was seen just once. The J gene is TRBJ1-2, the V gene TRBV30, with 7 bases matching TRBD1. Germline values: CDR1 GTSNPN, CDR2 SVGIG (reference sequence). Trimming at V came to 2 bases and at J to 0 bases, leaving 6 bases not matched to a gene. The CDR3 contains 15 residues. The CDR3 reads CAWSRYRGANYGYTF. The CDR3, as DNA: TGTGCCTGGAGTAGGTACAGGGGAGCTAACTATGGCTACACCTTC.

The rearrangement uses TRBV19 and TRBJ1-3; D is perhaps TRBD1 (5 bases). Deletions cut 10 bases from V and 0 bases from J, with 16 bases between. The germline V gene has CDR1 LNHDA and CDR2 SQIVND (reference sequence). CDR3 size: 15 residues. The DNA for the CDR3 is TGTGCCACCTCGGCGCAGGGCCACTCTGGAAACACCATATATTTT. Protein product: CATSAQGHSGNTIYF.

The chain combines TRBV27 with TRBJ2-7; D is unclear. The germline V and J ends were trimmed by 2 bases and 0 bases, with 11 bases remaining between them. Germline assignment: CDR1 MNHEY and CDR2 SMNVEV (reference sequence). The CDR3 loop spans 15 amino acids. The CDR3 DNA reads TGTGCCAGCAGTTTAATCGCTGAGAGCTCCTACGAGCAGTACTTC. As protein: CASSLIAESSYEQYF.

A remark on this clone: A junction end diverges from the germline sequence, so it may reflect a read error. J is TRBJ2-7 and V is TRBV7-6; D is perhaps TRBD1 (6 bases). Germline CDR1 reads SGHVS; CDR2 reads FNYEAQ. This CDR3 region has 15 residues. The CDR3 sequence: CASSLDTWGPYEQYF. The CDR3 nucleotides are TGTGCCAGCAGTTTAGATACTTGGGGGCCCTACGAGCAGTACTTC.

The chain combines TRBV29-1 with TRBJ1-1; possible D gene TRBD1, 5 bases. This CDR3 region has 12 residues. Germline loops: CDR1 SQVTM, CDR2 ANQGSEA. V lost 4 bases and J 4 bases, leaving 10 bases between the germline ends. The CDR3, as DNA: TGCAGCGTTGTTCCCCAGGGCACTGAAGCTTTCTTT. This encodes CSVVPQGTEAFF.

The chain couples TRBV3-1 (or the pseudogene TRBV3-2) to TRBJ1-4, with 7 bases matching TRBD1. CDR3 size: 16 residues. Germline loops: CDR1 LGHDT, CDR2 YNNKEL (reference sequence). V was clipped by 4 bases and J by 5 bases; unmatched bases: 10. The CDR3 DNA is TGTGCCAGCAGCCCTTTACGGGGACAGCCGAATGAAAAACTGTTTTTT. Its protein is CASSPLRGQPNEKLFF.

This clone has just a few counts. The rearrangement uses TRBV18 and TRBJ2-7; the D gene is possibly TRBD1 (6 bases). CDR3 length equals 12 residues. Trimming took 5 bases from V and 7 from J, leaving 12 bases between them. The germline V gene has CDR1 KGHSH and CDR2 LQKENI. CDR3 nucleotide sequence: TGTGCCAGCTCAGAGAACACAGGGGAGCAGTACTTC. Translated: CASSENTGEQYF.

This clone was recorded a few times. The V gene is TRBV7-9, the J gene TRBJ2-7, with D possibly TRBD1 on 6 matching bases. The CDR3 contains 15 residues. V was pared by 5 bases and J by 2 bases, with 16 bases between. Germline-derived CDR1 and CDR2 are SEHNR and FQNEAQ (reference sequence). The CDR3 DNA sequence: TGTGCCAGCAGCAAAGACTACGACAGGACCTACGAGCAGTACTTC. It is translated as CASSKDYDRTYEQYF.

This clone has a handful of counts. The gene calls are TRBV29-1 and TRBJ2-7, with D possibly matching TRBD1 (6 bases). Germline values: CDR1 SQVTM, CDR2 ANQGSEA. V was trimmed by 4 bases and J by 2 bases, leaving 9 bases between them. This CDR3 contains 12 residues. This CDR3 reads CSVARTAYEQYF. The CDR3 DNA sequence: TGCAGCGTTGCCCGGACAGCCTACGAGCAGTACTTC.

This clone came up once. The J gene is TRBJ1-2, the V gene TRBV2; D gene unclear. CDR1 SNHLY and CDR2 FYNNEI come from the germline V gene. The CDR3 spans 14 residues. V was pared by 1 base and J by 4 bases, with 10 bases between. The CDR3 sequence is CASSEVLGAYGYTF. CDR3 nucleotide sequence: TGTGCCAGCAGTGAAGTGCTGGGAGCCTATGGCTACACCTTC.

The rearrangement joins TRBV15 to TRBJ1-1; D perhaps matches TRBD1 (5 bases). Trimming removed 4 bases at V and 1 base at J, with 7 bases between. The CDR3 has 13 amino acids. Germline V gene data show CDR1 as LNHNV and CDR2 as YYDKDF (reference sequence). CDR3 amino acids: CATSIDRNTEAFF. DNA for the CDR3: TGTGCCACCAGCATCGACAGGAACACTGAAGCTTTCTTT.

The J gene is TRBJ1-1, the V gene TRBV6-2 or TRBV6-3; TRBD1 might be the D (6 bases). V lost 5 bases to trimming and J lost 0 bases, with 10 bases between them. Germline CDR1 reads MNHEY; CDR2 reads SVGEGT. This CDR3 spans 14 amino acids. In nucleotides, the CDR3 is TGTGCCAGCAGTCGGACAGAAATGAACACTGAAGCTTTCTTT. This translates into CASSRTEMNTEAFF.

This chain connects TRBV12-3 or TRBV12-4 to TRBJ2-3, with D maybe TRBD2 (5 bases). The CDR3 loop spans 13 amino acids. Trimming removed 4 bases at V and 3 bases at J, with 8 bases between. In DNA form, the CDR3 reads TGTGCCAGCAGTTGGCGAGGGACAGATACGCAGTATTTT. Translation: CASSWRGTDTQYF.

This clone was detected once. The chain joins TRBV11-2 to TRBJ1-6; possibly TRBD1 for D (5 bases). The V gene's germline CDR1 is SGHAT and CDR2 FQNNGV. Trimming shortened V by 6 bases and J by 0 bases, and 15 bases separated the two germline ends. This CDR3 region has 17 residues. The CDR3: CASSSQVLSSYNSPLHF. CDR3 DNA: TGTGCCAGCAGTTCACAGGTCCTCAGCTCCTATAATTCACCCCTCCACTTT.

The CDR3 is CASRLVGGPNTGELFF. Here the CDR3 DNA reads TGCGCCAGCAGATTAGTCGGGGGGCCTAACACCGGGGAGCTGTTTTTT. The chain combines TRBV5-1 with TRBJ2-2; weak D call: TRBD2 (7 bases). Trimming cost V 5 bases and J 2 bases, with 16 bases left between them. The CDR3 runs to 16 residues. The V gene's germline CDR1 is SGHRS and CDR2 YFSETQ.

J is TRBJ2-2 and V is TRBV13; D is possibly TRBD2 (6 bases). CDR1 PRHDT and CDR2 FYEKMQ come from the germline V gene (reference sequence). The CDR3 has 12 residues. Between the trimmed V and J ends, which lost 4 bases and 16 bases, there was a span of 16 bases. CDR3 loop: CASSSLASPPFF. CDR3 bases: TGTGCCAGCAGCTCCCTAGCGTCCCCGCCGTTTTTT.

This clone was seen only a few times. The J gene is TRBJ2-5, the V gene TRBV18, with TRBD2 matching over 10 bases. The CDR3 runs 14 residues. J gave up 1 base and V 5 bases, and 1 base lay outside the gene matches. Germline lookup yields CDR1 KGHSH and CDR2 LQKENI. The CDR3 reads CASSERGGQETQYF. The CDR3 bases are TGTGCCAGCTCAGAGCGGGGGGGCCAAGAGACCCAGTACTTC.

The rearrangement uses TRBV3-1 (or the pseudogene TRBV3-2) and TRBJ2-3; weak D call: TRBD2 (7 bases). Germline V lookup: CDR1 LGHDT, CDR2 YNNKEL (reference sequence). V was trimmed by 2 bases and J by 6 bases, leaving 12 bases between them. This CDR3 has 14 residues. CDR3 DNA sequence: TGTGCCAGCAGCCAAACGGGGGGCTCGGATACGCAGTATTTT. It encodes CASSQTGGSDTQYF.

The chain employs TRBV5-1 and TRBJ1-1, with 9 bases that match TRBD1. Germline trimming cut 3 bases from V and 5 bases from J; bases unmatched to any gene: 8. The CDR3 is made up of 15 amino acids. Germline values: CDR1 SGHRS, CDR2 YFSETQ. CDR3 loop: CASSYTPQGATEAFF. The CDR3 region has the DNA TGCGCCAGCAGCTACACCCCACAGGGGGCAACTGAAGCTTTCTTT.

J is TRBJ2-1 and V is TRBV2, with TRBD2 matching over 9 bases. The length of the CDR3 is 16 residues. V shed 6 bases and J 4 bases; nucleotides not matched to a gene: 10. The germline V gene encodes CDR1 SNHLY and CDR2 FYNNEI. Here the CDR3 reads CASRFLAGAGYNEQFF. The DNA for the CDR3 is TGTGCCAGCAGGTTTTTAGCGGGGGCCGGTTACAATGAGCAGTTCTTC.

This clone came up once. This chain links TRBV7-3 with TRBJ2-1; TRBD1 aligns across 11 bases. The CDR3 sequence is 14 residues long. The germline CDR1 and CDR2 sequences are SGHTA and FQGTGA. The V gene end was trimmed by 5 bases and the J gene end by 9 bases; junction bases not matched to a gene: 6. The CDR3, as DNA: TGTGCCAGCAGCACACAGGGACAGGGGGTTGAGCAGTTCTTC. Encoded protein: CASSTQGQGVEQFF. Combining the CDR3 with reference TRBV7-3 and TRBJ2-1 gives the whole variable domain GAGVSQTPSNKVTEKGKYVELRCDPISGHTALYWYRQSLGQGPEFLIYFQGTGAADDSGLPNDRFFAVRPEGSVSTLKIQRTERGDSAVYLCASSTQGQGVEQFFGPGTRLTVL.

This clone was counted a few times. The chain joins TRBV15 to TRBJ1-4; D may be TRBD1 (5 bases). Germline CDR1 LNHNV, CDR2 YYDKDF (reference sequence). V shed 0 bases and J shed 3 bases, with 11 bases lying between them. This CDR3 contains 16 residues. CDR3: CATSRDRTGANEKLFF. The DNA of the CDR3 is TGTGCCACCAGCAGAGATCGTACGGGGGCTAATGAAAAACTGTTTTTT.